The table lists the clone carrying this TCR beta chain with many counts. Its specificity is unknown. MiXCR, applied by TCRdb to the reads, yields one record per CDR3 protein. Seen here are approximately 200,000 distinct CDR3 sequences, 22% observed once, and the top ten hold approximately 18%. Trimming stripped 5 bases from V and 9 bases from J, with 5 bases between. Germline V CDR1 and CDR2: SGHVS, FQNEAQ. This CDR3 comprises 10 residues. The data derive from a study of T cell repertoires in cytomegalovirus infection. About the research overall: Carrying CMV and the relevant HLA type showed in public TCR beta signatures. Study-wide results and limits: Dominating the ex vivo response were TCR beta clonotypes that were CMV-specific and HLA-C-restricted. There were carriers of CMV plus the relevant HLA, and cumulative public TCR beta family frequency identified them.

The V and J genes are TRBV7-8 and TRBJ2-1; D gene unclear. This receptor was taken from a human donor in good health (CMV status not recorded). Some clones in this sample may be carry-over from other donors' samples. What was sequenced was CD8+ T cells from PBMCs. CDR3: CASSPLEQFF. The CDR3 coding sequence is TGTGCCAGCAGCCCGCTTGAGCAGTTCTTC. The variable domain in full, with the rest retrieved from reference TRBV7-8 and TRBJ2-1, is GAGVSQSPRYKVAKRGQDVALRCDPISGHVSLFWYQQALGQGPEFLTYFQNEAQLDKSGLPSDRFFAERPEGSVSTLKIQRTQQEDSAVYLCASSPLEQFFGPGTRLTVL.